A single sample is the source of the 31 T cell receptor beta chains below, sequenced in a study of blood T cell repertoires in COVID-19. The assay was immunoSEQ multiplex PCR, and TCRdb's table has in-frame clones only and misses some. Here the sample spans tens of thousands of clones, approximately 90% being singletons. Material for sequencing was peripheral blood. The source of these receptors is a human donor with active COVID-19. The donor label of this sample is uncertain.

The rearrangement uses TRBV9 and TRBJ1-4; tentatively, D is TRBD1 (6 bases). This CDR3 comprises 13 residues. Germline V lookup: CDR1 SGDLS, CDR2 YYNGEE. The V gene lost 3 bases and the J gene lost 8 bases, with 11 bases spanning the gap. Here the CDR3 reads CASSGGQGEKLFF. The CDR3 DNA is TGTGCCAGCAGCGGGGGGCAAGGGGAAAAACTGTTTTTT.

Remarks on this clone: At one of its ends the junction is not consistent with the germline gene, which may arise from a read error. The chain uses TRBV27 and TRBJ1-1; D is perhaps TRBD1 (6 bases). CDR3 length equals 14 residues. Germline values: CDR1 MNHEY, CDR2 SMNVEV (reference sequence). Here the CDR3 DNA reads TGTGCCGGCAGTTCGTTAGGGGGGAACACTGAAGCTTTCTTT. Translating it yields CAGSSLGGNTEAFF.

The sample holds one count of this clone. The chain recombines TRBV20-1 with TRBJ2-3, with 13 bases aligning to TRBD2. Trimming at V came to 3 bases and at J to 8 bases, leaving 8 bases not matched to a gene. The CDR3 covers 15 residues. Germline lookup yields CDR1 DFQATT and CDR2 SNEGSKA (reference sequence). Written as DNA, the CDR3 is TGCAGTGCTAGTTCCGGGACTAGCGGGGCTGGTACGCAGTATTTT. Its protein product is CSASSGTSGAGTQYF.

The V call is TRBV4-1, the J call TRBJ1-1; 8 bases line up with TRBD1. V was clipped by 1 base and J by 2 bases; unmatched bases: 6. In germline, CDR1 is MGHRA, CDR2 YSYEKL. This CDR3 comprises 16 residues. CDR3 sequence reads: CASSQGTGRINTEAFF. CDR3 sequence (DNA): TGCGCCAGCAGCCAAGGGACAGGGCGCATAAACACTGAAGCTTTCTTT.

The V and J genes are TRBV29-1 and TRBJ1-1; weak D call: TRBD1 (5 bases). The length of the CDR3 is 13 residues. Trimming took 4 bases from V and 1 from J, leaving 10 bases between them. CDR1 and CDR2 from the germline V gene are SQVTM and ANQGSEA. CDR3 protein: CSVARGSNTEAFF. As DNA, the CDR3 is TGCAGCGTTGCAAGGGGTTCGAACACTGAAGCTTTCTTT.

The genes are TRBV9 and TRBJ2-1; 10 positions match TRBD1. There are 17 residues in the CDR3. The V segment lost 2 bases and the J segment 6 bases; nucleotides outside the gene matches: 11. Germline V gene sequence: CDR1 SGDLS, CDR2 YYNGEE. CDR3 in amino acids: CASSVLTGGLIGNEQFF. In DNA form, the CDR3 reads TGTGCCAGCAGCGTCTTGACAGGGGGCTTGATAGGCAATGAGCAGTTCTTC.

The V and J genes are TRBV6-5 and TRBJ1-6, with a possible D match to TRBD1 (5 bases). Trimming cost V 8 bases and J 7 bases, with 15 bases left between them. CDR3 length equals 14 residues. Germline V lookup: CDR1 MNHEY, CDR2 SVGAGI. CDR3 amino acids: CASSDSGDNSPLHF. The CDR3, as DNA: TGTGCCAGCTCAGATTCGGGGGACAATTCACCCCTCCACTTT.

For the CDR3, the DNA is TGTGCCAGCAGCCAAGGGACGGACTTTACGTCCCAGCATTTT. Translation gives CASSQGTDFTSQHF. The J gene is TRBJ1-5, the V gene TRBV3-1 (or the pseudogene TRBV3-2), with unresolved D. Per the germline V gene, CDR1 is LGHDT and CDR2 is YNNKEL (reference sequence). The CDR3 consists of 14 residues. Trimming removed 1 base from V and 11 bases from J, with 15 bases in between.

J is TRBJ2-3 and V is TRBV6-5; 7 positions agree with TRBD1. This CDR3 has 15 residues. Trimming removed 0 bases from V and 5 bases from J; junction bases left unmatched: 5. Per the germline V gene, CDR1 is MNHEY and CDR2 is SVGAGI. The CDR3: CASSYSRGPKDTQYF. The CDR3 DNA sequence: TGTGCCAGCAGTTACTCTAGGGGGCCTAAAGATACGCAGTATTTT.

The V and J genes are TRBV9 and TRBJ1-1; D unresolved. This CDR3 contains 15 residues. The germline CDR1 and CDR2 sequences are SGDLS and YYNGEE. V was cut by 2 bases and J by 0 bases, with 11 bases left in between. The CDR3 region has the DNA TGTGCCAGCAGCGTCGGAGCACTTATGAACACTGAAGCTTTCTTT. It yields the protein CASSVGALMNTEAFF.

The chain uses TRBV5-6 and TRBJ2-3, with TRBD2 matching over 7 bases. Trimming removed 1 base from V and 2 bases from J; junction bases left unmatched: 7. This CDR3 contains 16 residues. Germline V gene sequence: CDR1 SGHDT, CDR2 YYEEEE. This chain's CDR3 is CASSLRDGGTTDTQYF. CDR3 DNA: TGTGCCAGCAGCTTGCGGGACGGGGGGACCACAGATACGCAGTATTTT.

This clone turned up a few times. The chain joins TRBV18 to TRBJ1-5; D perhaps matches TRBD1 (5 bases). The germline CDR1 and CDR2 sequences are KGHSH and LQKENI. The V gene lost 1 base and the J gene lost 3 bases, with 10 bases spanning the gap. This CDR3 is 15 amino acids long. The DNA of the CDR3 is TGTGCCAGCTCACCACAAAGGGGATCCAATCAGCCCCAGCATTTT. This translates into CASSPQRGSNQPQHF.

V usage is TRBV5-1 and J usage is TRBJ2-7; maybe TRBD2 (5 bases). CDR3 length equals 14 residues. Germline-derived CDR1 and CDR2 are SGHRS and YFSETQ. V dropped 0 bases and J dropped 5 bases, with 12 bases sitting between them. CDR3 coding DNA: TGCGCCAGCAGCTTGGCCCTGGGAGCGGACGAGCAGTACTTC. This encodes CASSLALGADEQYF.

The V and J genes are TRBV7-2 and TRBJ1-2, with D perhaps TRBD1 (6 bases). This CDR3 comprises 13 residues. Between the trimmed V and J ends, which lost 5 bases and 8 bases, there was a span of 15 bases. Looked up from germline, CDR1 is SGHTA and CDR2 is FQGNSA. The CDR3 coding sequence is TGTGCCAGCAGCCCACAGGGTTTACGGGGCTACACCTTC. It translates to CASSPQGLRGYTF.

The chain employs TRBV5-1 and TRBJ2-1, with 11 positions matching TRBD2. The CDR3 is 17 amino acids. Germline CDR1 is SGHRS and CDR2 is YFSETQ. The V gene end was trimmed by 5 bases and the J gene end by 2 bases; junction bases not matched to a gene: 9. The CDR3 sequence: CASRTTSGGPTYNEQFF. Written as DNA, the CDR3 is TGCGCCAGCAGAACTACTAGCGGGGGACCTACCTACAATGAGCAGTTCTTC.

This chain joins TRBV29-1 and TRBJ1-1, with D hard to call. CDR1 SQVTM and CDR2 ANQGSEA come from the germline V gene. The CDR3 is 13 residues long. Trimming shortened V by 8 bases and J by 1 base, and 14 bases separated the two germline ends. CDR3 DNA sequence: TGCAGCATAGACACACGAGAGAACACTGAAGCTTTCTTT. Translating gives CSIDTRENTEAFF.

Written as DNA, the CDR3 is TGTGCCAGCAGTTACTTTGATCCGCGAGAGACCCAGTACTTC. It translates to CASSYFDPRETQYF. V gene TRBV6-5 combines with J gene TRBJ2-5, with no clear D. V dropped 1 base and J dropped 4 bases, with 10 bases sitting between them. The CDR3 contains 14 residues. CDR1 MNHEY and CDR2 SVGAGI come from the germline V gene.

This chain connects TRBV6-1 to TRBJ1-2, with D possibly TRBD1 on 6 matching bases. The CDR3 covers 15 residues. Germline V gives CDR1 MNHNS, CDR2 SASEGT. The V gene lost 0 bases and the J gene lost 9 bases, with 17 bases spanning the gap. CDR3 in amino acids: CASSEARGQGLSYTF. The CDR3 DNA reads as TGTGCCAGCAGTGAAGCTAGGGGTCAGGGGTTGAGCTACACCTTC.

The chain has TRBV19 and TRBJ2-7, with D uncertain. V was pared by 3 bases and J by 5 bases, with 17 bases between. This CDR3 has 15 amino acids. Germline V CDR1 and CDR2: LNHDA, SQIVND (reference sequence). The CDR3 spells CASSIIARPPDEQYF. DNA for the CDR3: TGTGCCAGTAGTATTATCGCCAGGCCCCCCGACGAGCAGTACTTC.

Here the CDR3 DNA reads TGCGCCAGCAGCCAAGAGGGCGATGGGGCCGAGCAGTACTTC. Translation: CASSQEGDGAEQYF. The chain carries TRBV4-1 and TRBJ2-7, with a tentative D call TRBD1 (5 bases). Germline loops: CDR1 MGHRA, CDR2 YSYEKL. Trimming left V 0 bases short and J 6 bases short, with 12 bases between. The CDR3 length is 14 residues.

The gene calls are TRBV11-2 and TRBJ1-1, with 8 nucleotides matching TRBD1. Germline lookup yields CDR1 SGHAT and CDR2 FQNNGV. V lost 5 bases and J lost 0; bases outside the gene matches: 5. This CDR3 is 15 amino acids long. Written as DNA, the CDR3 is TGTGCCAGCAGCCCTCGGACAGGGATGAACACTGAAGCTTTCTTT. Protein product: CASSPRTGMNTEAFF.

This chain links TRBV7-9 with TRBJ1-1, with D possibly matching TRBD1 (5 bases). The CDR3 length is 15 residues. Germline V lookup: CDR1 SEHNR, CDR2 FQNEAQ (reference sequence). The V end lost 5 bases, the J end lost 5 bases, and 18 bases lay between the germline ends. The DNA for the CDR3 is TGTGCCAGCAGCCCGCCCCGGGGGGGGATTACTGAAGCTTTCTTT. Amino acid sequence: CASSPPRGGITEAFF.

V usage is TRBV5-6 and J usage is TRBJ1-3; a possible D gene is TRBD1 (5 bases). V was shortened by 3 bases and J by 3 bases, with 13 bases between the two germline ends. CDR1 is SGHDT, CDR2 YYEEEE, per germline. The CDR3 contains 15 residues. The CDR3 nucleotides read TGTGCCAGCAGCTCTGGGGGGATCCATGGAAACACCATATATTTT. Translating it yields CASSSGGIHGNTIYF.

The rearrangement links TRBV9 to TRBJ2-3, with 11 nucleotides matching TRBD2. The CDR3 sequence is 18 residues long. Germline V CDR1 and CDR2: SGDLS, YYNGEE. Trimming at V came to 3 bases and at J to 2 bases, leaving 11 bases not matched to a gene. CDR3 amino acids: CASSARPYSGGATDTQYF. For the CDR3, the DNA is TGTGCCAGCAGCGCGCGCCCTTATAGCGGGGGGGCCACAGATACGCAGTATTTT.

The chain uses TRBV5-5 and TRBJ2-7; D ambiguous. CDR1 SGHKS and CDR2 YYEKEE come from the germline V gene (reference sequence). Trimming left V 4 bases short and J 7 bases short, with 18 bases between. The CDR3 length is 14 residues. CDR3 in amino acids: CASSLGSRPTEQYF. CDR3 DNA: TGTGCCAGCAGCCTAGGTTCCCGGCCTACGGAGCAGTACTTC. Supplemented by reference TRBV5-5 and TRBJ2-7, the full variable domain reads DAGVTQSPTHLIKTRGQQVTLRCSPISGHKSVSWYQQVLGQGPQFIFQYYEKEERGRGNFPDRFSARQFPNYSSELNVNALLLGDSALYLCASSLGSRPTEQYFGPGTRLTVT.

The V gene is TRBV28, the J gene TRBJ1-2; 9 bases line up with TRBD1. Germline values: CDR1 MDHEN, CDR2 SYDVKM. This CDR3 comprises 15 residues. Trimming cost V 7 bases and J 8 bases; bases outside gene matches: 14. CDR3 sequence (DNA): TGTGCCAGCACCCATAAGGGACAGGGCGTAAGGGGCTACACCTTC. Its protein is CASTHKGQGVRGYTF.

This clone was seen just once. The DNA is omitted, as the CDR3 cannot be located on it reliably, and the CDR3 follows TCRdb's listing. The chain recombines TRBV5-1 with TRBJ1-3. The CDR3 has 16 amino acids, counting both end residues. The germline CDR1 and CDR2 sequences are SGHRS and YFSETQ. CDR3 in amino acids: CASSISGPEGGNTIYF.

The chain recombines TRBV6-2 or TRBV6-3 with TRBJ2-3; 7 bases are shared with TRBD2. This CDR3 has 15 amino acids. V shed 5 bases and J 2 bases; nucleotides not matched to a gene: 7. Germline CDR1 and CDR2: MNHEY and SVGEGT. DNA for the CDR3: TGTGCCAGCAGTATAGGGGACTATGACACAGATACGCAGTATTTT. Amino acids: CASSIGDYDTDTQYF.

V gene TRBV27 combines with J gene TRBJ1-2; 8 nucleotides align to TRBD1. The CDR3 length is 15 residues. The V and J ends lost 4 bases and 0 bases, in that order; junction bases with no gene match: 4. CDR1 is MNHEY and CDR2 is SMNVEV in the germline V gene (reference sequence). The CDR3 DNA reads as TGTGCCAGCAGTTCGCGGACAGGGACTAACTATGGCTACACCTTC. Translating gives CASSSRTGTNYGYTF.

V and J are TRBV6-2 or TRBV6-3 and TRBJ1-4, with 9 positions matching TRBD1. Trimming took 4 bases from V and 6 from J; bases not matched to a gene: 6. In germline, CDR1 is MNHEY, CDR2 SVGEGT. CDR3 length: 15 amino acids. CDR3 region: CASSSRDRADEKLFF. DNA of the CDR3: TGTGCCAGCAGTTCCCGGGACAGGGCGGATGAAAAACTGTTTTTT.

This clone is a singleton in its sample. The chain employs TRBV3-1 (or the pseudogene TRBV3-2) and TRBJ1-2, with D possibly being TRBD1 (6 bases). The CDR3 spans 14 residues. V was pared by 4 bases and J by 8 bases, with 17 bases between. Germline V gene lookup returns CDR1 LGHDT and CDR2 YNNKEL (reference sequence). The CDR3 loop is CASSRRGTVEGYTF. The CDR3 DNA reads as TGTGCCAGCAGCCGCAGGGGAACGGTTGAGGGCTACACCTTC.